Shown below are 28 T cell receptor beta chains from a single sample sequenced in a study of read filtering for tumor transcriptome and immune sequencing. From 300 to 400 ng of RNA, a library with molecular barcoded alpha/delta and beta/gamma adaptors was made. Using its own MiXCR run on the reads, TCRdb lists one record per CDR3 protein. There are tens of thousands of distinct CDR3 sequences in the sample; around 15% occur only once, and 25% to 30% lies in the top ten. The sample was a population of CD138-negative cells sorted from bone marrow. Every receptor here comes from a donor aged 40 or older with multiple myeloma.

This clonotype was seen many times. The V gene is TRBV4-3, the J gene TRBJ2-6; D is uncertain. This CDR3 region has 17 residues. Germline V lookup: CDR1 LGHNA, CDR2 YSLEER. Trimming pared 1 base from V and 0 bases from J, leaving 10 bases between. CDR3: CASSQGTSDSGANVLTF. The CDR3 nucleotides are TGCGCCAGCAGCCAAGGGACGTCAGACTCTGGGGCCAACGTCCTGACTTTC.

This clonotype was seen many times. This rearrangement joins TRBV20-1 to TRBJ1-6; unclear D gene. Trimming stripped 3 bases from V and 9 bases from J, with 18 bases between. CDR1 is DFQATT, CDR2 SNEGSKA, per germline (reference sequence). The CDR3 is made up of 15 amino acids. The CDR3 DNA reads as TGCAGTGCTAGTGTCTCCCCGACTAGGCGTTCACCCCTCCACTTT. Its protein product is CSASVSPTRRSPLHF.

The table lists this clonotype with many counts. This chain uses TRBV30 with TRBJ2-3; 10 positions match TRBD2. Germline CDR1 GTSNPN, CDR2 SVGIG (reference sequence). This CDR3 has 15 residues. V dropped 4 bases and J dropped 4; count of bases not matched to a gene: 8. CDR3 nucleotide sequence: TGTGCCTGGACCCCTGGGAGCGGGAGGGCAGATACGCAGTATTTT. The encoded protein is CAWTPGSGRADTQYF.

Ten or more counts support this clonotype. This sequence joins TRBV4-1 and TRBJ2-1; 7 nucleotides match TRBD2. With 1 base clipped from V and 4 bases from J, the junction kept 7 bases outside the gene matches. This CDR3 is 16 amino acids long. CDR1 is MGHRA, CDR2 YSYEKL, per germline. The CDR3 DNA follows: TGCGCCAGCAGCCAAGCTGCTAGCGGTCCTTACAATGAGCAGTTCTTC. It is translated as CASSQAASGPYNEQFF.

In its sample, this clonotype was seen many times. This chain connects TRBV6-6 to TRBJ1-2, with D possibly TRBD1 on 5 matching bases. V lost 4 bases and J 2 bases, leaving 11 bases between the germline ends. The CDR3 spans 14 residues. Germline assignment: CDR1 MNHNY and CDR2 SVGAGI (reference sequence). The CDR3 loop is CASSSVQGNYGYTF. CDR3 bases: TGTGCCAGCAGTTCAGTTCAGGGCAACTATGGCTACACCTTC.

This clonotype was observed at least ten times. J is TRBJ2-2 and V is TRBV6-5; 9 positions match TRBD1. Germline CDR1 and CDR2: MNHEY and SVGAGI. The CDR3 covers 14 residues. V was clipped by 4 bases and J by 4 bases; unmatched bases: 1. The CDR3 DNA is TGTGCCAGCAGTTTGACAGGGGGCACCGGGGAGCTGTTTTTT. Translation: CASSLTGGTGELFF.

This clonotype was seen only a few times. V is TRBV28 and J is TRBJ1-1, with 7 bases lining up with TRBD1. V gave up 2 bases and J gave up 4 bases; unmatched junction bases: 4. Germline V lookup: CDR1 MDHEN, CDR2 SYDVKM. This CDR3 region has 14 residues. This CDR3 is CASSLTGAFTEAFF. The CDR3 DNA reads as TGTGCCAGCAGTTTAACAGGGGCCTTCACTGAAGCTTTCTTT.

This clonotype was counted at least ten times. The V gene is TRBV20-1, the J gene TRBJ1-1; D not certain. Trimming removed 0 bases from V and 0 bases from J, with 11 bases in between. The germline V gene encodes CDR1 DFQATT and CDR2 SNEGSKA (reference sequence). The CDR3 sequence is 15 residues long. CDR3 sequence reads: CSARDTPPMNTEAFF. DNA of the CDR3: TGCAGTGCTAGAGATACTCCCCCCATGAACACTGAAGCTTTCTTT.

As for this clonotype: This may be a read error, as it is one base from a much larger clone. This chain joins TRBV11-3 and TRBJ2-5, with D possibly TRBD2 on 6 matching bases. The CDR3 contains 17 residues. Germline assignment: CDR1 SGHNT and CDR2 YENEEA. V lost 3 bases and J lost 5, with 22 bases in between. CDR3 region: CASSFPPGRGMGETQYF. The DNA of the CDR3 is TGTGCCAGCAGCTTCCCTCCTGGACGCGGGATGGGTGAGACCCAGTACTTC.

The table lists this clonotype with many counts. The V gene is TRBV5-1, the J gene TRBJ2-1; D perhaps matches TRBD2 (5 bases). The CDR3 runs to 15 residues. The germline V gene encodes CDR1 SGHRS and CDR2 YFSETQ. The V end lost 0 bases, the J end lost 1 base, and 8 bases lay between the germline ends. CDR3 nucleotide sequence: TGCGCCAGCAGCTTGGCGAGGGCGTCCTACAATGAGCAGTTCTTC. Protein: CASSLARASYNEQFF.

Worth noting for this clonotype: It is likely a read error: a sequence one base away is far more abundant. The chain combines TRBV10-3 with TRBJ2-2; D remains unclear. The germline V gene encodes CDR1 ENHRY and CDR2 SYGVKD. The CDR3 length is 13 residues. V was cut by 10 bases and J by 9 bases, with 18 bases left in between. As DNA, the CDR3 is TGTGCCAGGAGTTTGCGACCCCTTAGGGAGCTGTTTTTT. Translated, it gives CARSLRPLRELFF.

This clonotype appeared many times. The chain employs TRBV9 and TRBJ2-3, with D hard to call. There are 15 residues in the CDR3. Germline V lookup: CDR1 SGDLS, CDR2 YYNGEE. V lost 3 bases and J 1 base, leaving 12 bases between the germline ends. The CDR3 nucleotides read TGTGCCAGCAGCGCGTTCTACACAGGCACAGATACGCAGTATTTT. This translates into CASSAFYTGTDTQYF. Full variable domain (missing parts from reference TRBV9 and TRBJ2-3): DSGVTQTPKHLITATGQRVTLRCSPRSGDLSVYWYQQSLDQGLQFLIQYYNGEERAKGNILERFSAQQFPDLHSELNLSSLELGDSALYFCASSAFYTGTDTQYFGPGTRLTVL.

In its sample, this clonotype was seen many times. This sequence joins TRBV20-1 and TRBJ1-2; 9 bases agree with TRBD1. The V and J ends lost 6 bases and 4 bases, in that order; junction bases with no gene match: 9. The CDR3 has 14 residues. Germline CDR1 and CDR2: DFQATT and SNEGSKA (reference sequence). CDR3 residues: CSAQTGGVSYGYTF. CDR3 DNA sequence: TGCAGTGCCCAGACAGGGGGTGTGAGCTATGGCTACACCTTC.

CDR3 region: CASSSAYGKQYF. CDR3 sequence (DNA): TGTGCCAGCAGTTCAGCCTATGGCAAGCAGTACTTC. The chain is built from TRBV27 and TRBJ2-7; D ambiguous. The CDR3 covers 12 residues. Trimming removed 4 bases from V and 8 bases from J, with 12 bases in between. From germline, CDR1 is MNHEY and CDR2 SMNVEV (reference sequence).

In its sample, this clonotype was seen many times. V is TRBV3-1 and J is TRBJ1-2; D perhaps matches TRBD1 (6 bases). Trimming shortened V by 6 bases and J by 10 bases, and 12 bases separated the two germline ends. This CDR3 is built from 11 residues. From germline, CDR1 is LGHDT and CDR2 YNNKEL (reference sequence). CDR3 bases: TGTGCCAGCAGGACAGGAACAGACTACACCTTC. Encoded protein: CASRTGTDYTF.

In this sample, this clonotype turned up many times. V and J are TRBV2 and TRBJ2-1; perhaps TRBD1 as D (6 bases). The CDR3 has 14 amino acids. Between the trimmed V and J ends, which lost 5 bases and 9 bases, there was a span of 17 bases. Germline V gene sequence: CDR1 SNHLY, CDR2 FYNNEI. CDR3 sequence (DNA): TGTGCCAGCAGTTCAAATTACAGGGCCGGTGAGCAGTTCTTC. Encoded protein: CASSSNYRAGEQFF. The entire variable domain, with the rest obtained from reference TRBV2 and TRBJ2-1, is as follows: EPEVTQTPSHQVTQMGQEVILRCVPISNHLYFYWYRQILGQKVEFLVSFYNNEISEKSEIFDDQFSVERPDGSNFTLKIRSTKLEDSAMYFCASSSNYRAGEQFFGPGTRLTVL.

About this clonotype: A far larger clone is off by one base, so a read error is likely. The chain employs TRBV7-4 and TRBJ2-3, with a possible D match to TRBD2 (5 bases). Germline CDR1 is SGHVT and CDR2 is SQSDAQ. This CDR3 has 15 amino acids. This CDR3 is CASNLVLVGTDTQYF. The DNA for the CDR3 is TGTGCCAGCAACTTAGTACTAGTTGGCACAGATACGCAGTATTTT.

The rearrangement links TRBV5-1 to TRBJ2-3; possible D gene TRBD1, 6 bases. The CDR3 runs to 16 residues. Germline V gene data show CDR1 as SGHRS and CDR2 as YFSETQ. Trimming shortened V by 4 bases and J by 14 bases, and 29 bases separated the two germline ends. For the CDR3, the DNA is TGCGCCAGCAGCAGAGACCCAGGGGATCTCACAGATACACGGTATTTT. Its protein product is CASSRDPGDLTDTRYF.

This clonotype has ten or more counts. The CDR3 loop reads CASSLHGGVTEAFF. CDR3 bases: TGTGCCAGCAGCTTACATGGGGGGGTCACTGAAGCTTTCTTT. The chain has TRBV7-9 and TRBJ1-1, with D perhaps TRBD1 (5 bases). Germline-derived CDR1 and CDR2 are SEHNR and FQNEAQ (reference sequence). V was cut by 2 bases and J by 4 bases, with 11 bases left in between. The CDR3 is made up of 14 amino acids.

This clonotype has at least ten counts. Here the CDR3 DNA reads TGCAGTATATCCGGCGACAGGATGAACACTGAAGCTTTCTTT. Its protein product is CSISGDRMNTEAFF. The J gene is TRBJ1-1, the V gene TRBV20-1; tentatively, D is TRBD1 (6 bases). Per germline, CDR1 DFQATT and CDR2 SNEGSKA (reference sequence). This CDR3 is built from 14 residues. The V end lost 8 bases, the J end lost 0 bases, and 16 bases lay between the germline ends.

The chain has TRBV4-3 and TRBJ2-7, with no clear D. Looked up from germline, CDR1 is LGHNA and CDR2 is YSLEER. V was cut by 0 bases and J by 3 bases, with 21 bases left in between. This CDR3 is 18 amino acids long. CDR3 bases: TGCGCCAGCAGCCAAGATATAAGATCGAGGCACTTCTACTACGAGCAGTACTTC. This encodes CASSQDIRSRHFYYEQYF.

This chain connects TRBV24-1 to TRBJ2-5; 7 bases align to TRBD1. CDR3 length: 15 residues. V shed 3 bases and J 0 bases; nucleotides not matched to a gene: 3. Germline loops: CDR1 KGHDR, CDR2 SFDVKD. CDR3 nucleotide sequence: TGTGCCACCAGTGATCCGACAGGGAACCAAGAGACCCAGTACTTC. It encodes CATSDPTGNQETQYF.

This clonotype was counted at least ten times. The chain links TRBV29-1 to TRBJ2-3; D is undetermined. The CDR3 contains 13 residues. V gave up 5 bases and J gave up 0 bases, with 9 bases separating them. From germline, CDR1 is SQVTM and CDR2 ANQGSEA. CDR3 bases: TGCAGCGTTTTAGGCGGCAGCACAGATACGCAGTATTTT. Its translation: CSVLGGSTDTQYF.

This clonotype was picked up many times. The CDR3 sequence is CSAGTRSSYNEQFF. The CDR3 DNA is TGCAGTGCGGGGACTCGGAGCTCCTACAATGAGCAGTTCTTC. V is TRBV20-1 and J is TRBJ2-1; D might be TRBD2 (6 bases). CDR3 size: 14 residues. V was clipped by 6 bases and J by 0 bases, with 12 bases between them. Germline V gene lookup returns CDR1 DFQATT and CDR2 SNEGSKA (reference sequence).

This clonotype was observed many times. This chain joins TRBV11-2 and TRBJ1-4; D is possibly TRBD1 (5 bases). Per germline, CDR1 SGHAT and CDR2 FQNNGV. The CDR3 length is 15 residues. Between the trimmed V and J ends, which lost 3 bases and 5 bases, there was a span of 13 bases. Written as DNA, the CDR3 is TGTGCCAGCAGCTTCCTCCCGGGACTCAATGAAAAACTGTTTTTT. Protein product: CASSFLPGLNEKLFF.

As to this clonotype: Since the CDR3 does not end with the conserved phenylalanine or tryptophan, this likely comes from a read error. The gene calls are TRBV7-8 and TRBJ1-5; D is ambiguous. With 0 bases removed from V and 3 bases from J, the gap between germline ends came to 15 bases. This CDR3 is 17 amino acids long. The V gene's germline CDR1 is SGHVS and CDR2 FQNEAQ. The CDR3 nucleotides read TGTGCCAGCAGCTTAGCGGTCGCTGTTGGAGCCAATCAGCCCCAGCATTCT. It translates to CASSLAVAVGANQPQHS.

This clonotype was counted ten times or more. The gene calls are TRBV6-6 and TRBJ2-1, with TRBD1 matching 7 bases. The CDR3 has 13 residues. The V segment lost 7 bases and the J segment 10 bases; nucleotides outside the gene matches: 10. Germline CDR1 and CDR2: MNHNY and SVGAGI (reference sequence). DNA for the CDR3: TGTGCCAGCACCTGGACAGGATTTGGAGAGCAGTTCTTC. It encodes CASTWTGFGEQFF.

This clonotype was seen many times. This chain connects TRBV5-1 to TRBJ2-5; the D is unclear. The CDR3 covers 13 residues. From germline, CDR1 is SGHRS and CDR2 YFSETQ. With 5 bases removed from V and 0 bases from J, the gap between germline ends came to 8 bases. The CDR3 region has the DNA TGCGCCAGCAGTGTCCAGGACCAAGAGACCCAGTACTTC. Protein: CASSVQDQETQYF.